This TCR beta chain is drawn from a study of post-analysis software for immune sequencing data. Overall study: There were relapsing-remitting, secondary progressive and progressive-relapsing multiple sclerosis among the disease courses included. General study results and limits: In patients, TRBV5-6, TRBV5-1 and TRBV20-1 belonged to roughly five TRBV segments found more frequently than in controls. Batch-mates among the samples co-clustered strongly by F measure. Patients with multiple sclerosis recorded significantly lower normalized Chao1 diversity than controls, the study found.

The germline CDR1 and CDR2 sequences are KGHDR and SFDVKD. The CDR3 contains 16 residues. Trimming at V came to 3 bases and at J to 1 base, leaving 3 bases not matched to a gene. Unique molecular identifiers featured in each of the TCR beta cDNA libraries. Roughly 500,000 cDNA molecules were obtained from about 1 to 10 million T cells. TCRdb fed the PCR reads into MiXCR, producing one record per CDR3 protein. The table has roughly 730,000 distinct CDR3 sequences, 30% seen once. Details on this clonotype: What it recognizes is unknown.

The clonotype originates from a girl between 5 and 17 years old with multiple sclerosis. The chain employs TRBV24-1 and TRBJ2-1; 9 bases line up with TRBD2. The sample consisted of blood. CDR3 sequence (DNA): TGTGCCACCAGTGATGTCAGCGGGAGGTCCTACAATGAGCAGTTCTTC. Protein product: CATSDVSGRSYNEQFF.